The entry below gives a single T cell receptor (beta chain) sequence along with its context. Its cognate antigen is unknown. This sample was included in a study of cytomegalovirus exposure and HLA in healthy donors. Vbeta (60) and Jbeta (13) primers were used in the PCR. The repertoire was sequenced with immunoSEQ multiplex PCR; TCRdb's copy has only in-frame clones and lacks some. Of 150,000 to 200,000 clones listed, more than 60% are singletons. Notes on the study in general: Most TCR sequences were rare, but some public TCRs occurred in many donors.

This CDR3 has 15 residues. V lost 10 bases and J lost 7, with 23 bases in between. Germline CDR1 MGHRA, CDR2 YSYEKL. The genes are TRBV4-1 and TRBJ2-1; maybe TRBD2 (6 bases). The TCR was taken from a male donor in good health and CMV-seronegative. Material: PBMCs. CDR3 bases: TGCGCCACCTCATCGGGGGACTGGGCGGGGAATGAGCAGTTCTTC. The encoded protein is CATSSGDWAGNEQFF.